The 21 T cell receptor beta chains below all came from one sample that was sequenced in a study of T cells after yellow fever vaccination. A single record per CDR3 protein comes from TCRdb applying MiXCR to the 5' RACE reads. The data contain around 400,000 distinct CDR3 sequences, more than 9% of them singletons. The sequences come from PBMCs, collected on the day of the first yellow fever vaccination. The receptors originated from a man younger than 35 who received the YFV17D yellow fever vaccine.

The V gene is TRBV3-1, the J gene TRBJ2-1, with D tentatively TRBD2 (5 bases). V lost 2 bases to trimming and J lost 7 bases, with 15 bases between them. Germline V gene sequence: CDR1 LGHDT, CDR2 YNNKEL (reference sequence). The CDR3 length is 15 residues. The CDR3 loop reads CASSQTRATANEQFF. As DNA, the CDR3 is TGTGCCAGCAGCCAAACTAGGGCCACGGCGAATGAGCAGTTCTTC.

This chain connects TRBV20-1 to TRBJ2-5; 10 bases match TRBD2. V gave up 0 bases and J gave up 1 base; unmatched junction bases: 8. The CDR3 is 17 amino acids. Germline loops: CDR1 DFQATT, CDR2 SNEGSKA (reference sequence). The CDR3 region has the DNA TGCAGTGCTAGAGATTTGTACCTAGCGGGGGTCCAAGAGACCCAGTACTTC. It codes for CSARDLYLAGVQETQYF.

The CDR3 DNA reads TGTGCCAGCAGCGTAGGGACAGGGGTTAACGAGCAGTACTTC. The encoded protein is CASSVGTGVNEQYF. The J gene is TRBJ2-7, the V gene TRBV9, with TRBD1 identical over 9 bases. The CDR3 loop spans 14 amino acids. Trimming cost V 0 bases and J 5 bases; bases outside gene matches: 3. The germline V gene encodes CDR1 SGDLS and CDR2 YYNGEE.

The chain recombines TRBV7-9 with TRBJ2-2; TRBD2 aligns across 8 bases. Germline CDR1 reads SEHNR; CDR2 reads FQNEAQ (reference sequence). The CDR3 loop spans 16 amino acids. J lost 0 bases, V lost 3 bases, and 3 bases had no gene match. The CDR3 DNA follows: TGTGCCAGCAGCTTTAGCGGGGCCTCGAACACCGGGGAGCTGTTTTTT. It encodes CASSFSGASNTGELFF.

This clonotype was picked up a small number of times. The J gene is TRBJ1-2, the V gene TRBV5-1; 10 nucleotides agree with TRBD1. V dropped 4 bases and J dropped 2; count of bases not matched to a gene: 2. The CDR3 covers 14 residues. Germline lookup yields CDR1 SGHRS and CDR2 YFSETQ. CDR3 sequence reads: CASSTGQGNYGYTF. CDR3 DNA sequence: TGCGCCAGCAGCACGGGACAGGGGAACTATGGCTACACCTTC.

The V and J genes are TRBV29-1 and TRBJ1-2; weak D call: TRBD1 (6 bases). The length of the CDR3 is 13 residues. The V end was cut by 6 bases, the J end by 4 bases, with 15 bases between. Germline lookup yields CDR1 SQVTM and CDR2 ANQGSEA. The CDR3 DNA reads as TGCAGCGTACAGGGCGGGGCTCCCTATGGCTACACCTTC. It codes for CSVQGGAPYGYTF.

This clonotype was counted only a few times. The V gene is TRBV7-9, the J gene TRBJ1-2; D not certain. The CDR3 is made up of 13 amino acids. Germline values: CDR1 SEHNR, CDR2 FQNEAQ (reference sequence). Trimming pared 3 bases from V and 6 bases from J, leaving 11 bases between. The CDR3 reads CASSLSPGNGYTF. The CDR3 DNA is TGTGCCAGCAGCTTGTCTCCGGGGAATGGCTACACCTTC.

The V gene is TRBV7-6, the J gene TRBJ2-5; 8 bases are shared with TRBD2. Looked up from germline, CDR1 is SGHVS and CDR2 is FNYEAQ. The CDR3 spans 12 residues. Unmatched junction bases numbered 3, after V lost 7 bases and J lost 5 bases. CDR3 nucleotide sequence: TGTGCCAGCACTAGCGGGTGGGAGACCCAGTACTTC. This sequence encodes CASTSGWETQYF.

This clonotype occurred a few times. The chain joins TRBV18 to TRBJ2-3; possible D gene TRBD2, 5 bases. The CDR3 extends over 14 amino acids. In germline, CDR1 is KGHSH, CDR2 LQKENI. V was pared by 3 bases and J by 6 bases, with 13 bases between. CDR3 coding DNA: TGTGCCAGCTCACCGGCTCTAGCTAGTGATACGCAGTATTTT. Translated: CASSPALASDTQYF.

The chain links TRBV28 to TRBJ2-2; 8 bases match TRBD2. This CDR3 comprises 15 residues. The V and J ends lost 2 bases and 6 bases, in that order; junction bases with no gene match: 5. Germline CDR1 MDHEN, CDR2 SYDVKM. DNA of the CDR3: TGTGCCAGCAGTTTACGGACTAGCTACGCCGGGGAGCTGTTTTTT. Translated, it gives CASSLRTSYAGELFF.

The table lists this clonotype with a few counts. The chain carries TRBV30 and TRBJ1-1, with a possible D match to TRBD1 (5 bases). Germline V gives CDR1 GTSNPN, CDR2 SVGIG (reference sequence). V was clipped by 2 bases and J by 1 base, with 11 bases between them. The CDR3 length is 14 residues. The CDR3 protein is CAWSPDRENTEAFF. CDR3 bases: TGTGCCTGGAGTCCCGACAGAGAGAACACTGAAGCTTTCTTT.

The sample holds a few counts of this clonotype. The chain carries TRBV2 and TRBJ2-6; the D gene is possibly TRBD1 (6 bases). The CDR3 consists of 18 residues. Deletions cut 8 bases from V and 0 bases from J, with 20 bases between. Germline V gives CDR1 SNHLY, CDR2 FYNNEI. CDR3 sequence reads: CASHLGAGDLSGANVLTF. The CDR3 DNA sequence: TGTGCCAGCCACCTCGGGGCAGGGGACCTCTCTGGGGCCAACGTCCTGACTTTC. Complete variable domain (other parts from reference TRBV2 and TRBJ2-6): EPEVTQTPSHQVTQMGQEVILRCVPISNHLYFYWYRQILGQKVEFLVSFYNNEISEKSEIFDDQFSVERPDGSNFTLKIRSTKLEDSAMYFCASHLGAGDLSGANVLTFGAGSRLTVL.

This clonotype was detected only a few times. V usage is TRBV4-2 and J usage is TRBJ2-2; 8 nucleotides match TRBD2. J gave up 7 bases and V 4 bases, and 8 bases lay outside the gene matches. Germline CDR1 LGHNA, CDR2 YNFKEQ. The CDR3 contains 15 residues. The CDR3 region has the DNA TGTGCCAGCAGCCTATCCGGGGGGGCGGACGGGGAGCTGTTTTTT. It codes for CASSLSGGADGELFF.

This clonotype was picked up a small number of times. This chain connects TRBV4-1 to TRBJ1-5, with TRBD1 matching 11 bases. V dropped 4 bases and J dropped 7; count of bases not matched to a gene: 6. The CDR3 sequence is 15 residues long. CDR1 is MGHRA and CDR2 is YSYEKL in the germline V gene. The CDR3 here is CASSPGQGARQPQHF. The CDR3 coding sequence is TGCGCCAGCAGCCCTGGACAGGGGGCACGGCAGCCCCAGCATTTT.

The CDR3 DNA sequence: TGTGCCAGCAGCCAAACGGGACAGGGGGCAGGAGAGACCCAGTACTTC. This encodes CASSQTGQGAGETQYF. The chain joins TRBV4-2 to TRBJ2-5; TRBD1 agrees at 12 bases. The ends lost 2 bases at V and 4 bases at J; junction bases unmatched: 5. The CDR3 is 16 residues long. The germline gives CDR1 LGHNA, CDR2 YNFKEQ.

This chain uses TRBV14 with TRBJ1-6; the D gene is possibly TRBD1 (5 bases). CDR1 SGHDN and CDR2 FVKESK come from the germline V gene. CDR3 length: 18 amino acids. The V end was cut by 4 bases, the J end by 7 bases, with 23 bases between. CDR3 bases: TGTGCCAGCAGCCGAGACGCCGTTTTCGGGACGGGGAATTCACCCCTCCACTTT. Translated, it gives CASSRDAVFGTGNSPLHF.

In its sample, this clonotype was seen a few times. This chain uses TRBV10-3 with TRBJ1-1, with D tentatively TRBD1 (6 bases). The CDR3 is 13 amino acids. V was trimmed by 6 bases and J by 4 bases, leaving 12 bases between them. The germline V gene has CDR1 ENHRY and CDR2 SYGVKD. The CDR3 loop is CAISADSSTEAFF. CDR3 in DNA: TGTGCCATCAGCGCGGACAGTTCCACTGAAGCTTTCTTT.

The V call is TRBV3-1, the J call TRBJ2-7; D is unclear. The CDR3 loop spans 12 amino acids. The germline gives CDR1 LGHDT, CDR2 YNNKEL (reference sequence). V shed 0 bases and J shed 7 bases, with 7 bases lying between them. Here the CDR3 reads CASSQDWVEQYF. Here the CDR3 DNA reads TGTGCCAGCAGCCAAGATTGGGTTGAGCAGTACTTC.

This clonotype came up a few times. The V gene is TRBV5-1, the J gene TRBJ2-2, with TRBD1 identical over 8 bases. This CDR3 spans 15 amino acids. J gave up 5 bases and V 0 bases, and 3 bases lay outside the gene matches. Germline CDR1 reads SGHRS; CDR2 reads YFSETQ. CDR3: CASSLGTGWTGELFF. The CDR3 coding sequence is TGCGCCAGCAGCTTGGGGACAGGGTGGACCGGGGAGCTGTTTTTT.

The chain has TRBV6-5 and TRBJ2-5; TRBD1 or TRBD2 may be the D gene (5 bases each). Germline V CDR1 and CDR2: MNHEY, SVGAGI. This CDR3 is built from 17 residues. The V and J ends lost 2 bases and 4 bases respectively, with 20 bases between them. Here the CDR3 reads CASSYDLPGTRLETQYF. CDR3 coding DNA: TGTGCCAGCAGTTACGACCTTCCCGGGACCAGATTAGAGACCCAGTACTTC.

The rearrangement joins TRBV15 to TRBJ2-2; D unclear. The CDR3 contains 13 residues. Germline assignment: CDR1 LNHNV and CDR2 YYDKDF (reference sequence). The ends were cut back, 5 bases at V and 2 bases at J, with 6 bases in the middle. CDR3 in amino acids: CATSGPNTGELFF. The CDR3 DNA reads as TGTGCCACCAGCGGGCCTAACACCGGGGAGCTGTTTTTT.